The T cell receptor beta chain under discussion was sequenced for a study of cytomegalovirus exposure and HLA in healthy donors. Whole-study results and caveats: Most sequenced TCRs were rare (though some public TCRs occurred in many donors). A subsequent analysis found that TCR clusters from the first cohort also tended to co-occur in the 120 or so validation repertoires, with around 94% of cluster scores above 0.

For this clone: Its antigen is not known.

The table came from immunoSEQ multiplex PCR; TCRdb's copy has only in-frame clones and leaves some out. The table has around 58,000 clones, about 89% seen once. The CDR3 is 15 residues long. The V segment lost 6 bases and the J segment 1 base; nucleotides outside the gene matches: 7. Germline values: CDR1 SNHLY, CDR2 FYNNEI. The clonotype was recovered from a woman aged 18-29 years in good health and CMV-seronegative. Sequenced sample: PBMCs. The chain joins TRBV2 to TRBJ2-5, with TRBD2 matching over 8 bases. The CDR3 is CASRPMGLVQETQYF. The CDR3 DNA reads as TGTGCCAGCAGGCCCATGGGACTAGTCCAAGAGACCCAGTACTTC.